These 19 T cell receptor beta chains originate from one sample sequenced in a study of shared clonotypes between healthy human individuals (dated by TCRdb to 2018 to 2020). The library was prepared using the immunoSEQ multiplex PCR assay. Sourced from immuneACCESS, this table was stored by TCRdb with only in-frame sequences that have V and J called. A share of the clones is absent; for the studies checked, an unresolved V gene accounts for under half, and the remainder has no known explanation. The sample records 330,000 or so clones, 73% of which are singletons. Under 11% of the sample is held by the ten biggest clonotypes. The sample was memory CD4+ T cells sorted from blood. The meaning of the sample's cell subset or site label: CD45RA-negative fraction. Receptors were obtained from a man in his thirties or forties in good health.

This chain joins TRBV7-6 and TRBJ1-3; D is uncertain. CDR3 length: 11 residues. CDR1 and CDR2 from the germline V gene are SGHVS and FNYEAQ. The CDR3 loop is CNTRSGNTIYF. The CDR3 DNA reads TGTAATACCCGCTCTGGAAACACCATATATTTT.

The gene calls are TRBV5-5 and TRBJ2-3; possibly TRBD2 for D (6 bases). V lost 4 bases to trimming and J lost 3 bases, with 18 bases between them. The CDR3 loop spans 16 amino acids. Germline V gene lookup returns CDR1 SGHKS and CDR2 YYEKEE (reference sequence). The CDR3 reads CASSRTGAARTDTQYF. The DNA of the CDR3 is TGTGCCAGCAGCCGAACGGGAGCGGCTAGAACAGATACGCAGTATTTT.

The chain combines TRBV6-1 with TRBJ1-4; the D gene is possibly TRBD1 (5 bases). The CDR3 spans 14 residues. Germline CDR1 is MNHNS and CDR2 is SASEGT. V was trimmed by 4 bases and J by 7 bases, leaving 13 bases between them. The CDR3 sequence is CASSGFVQGEKLFF. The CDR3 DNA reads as TGTGCCAGCAGTGGATTTGTTCAGGGTGAAAAACTGTTTTTT.

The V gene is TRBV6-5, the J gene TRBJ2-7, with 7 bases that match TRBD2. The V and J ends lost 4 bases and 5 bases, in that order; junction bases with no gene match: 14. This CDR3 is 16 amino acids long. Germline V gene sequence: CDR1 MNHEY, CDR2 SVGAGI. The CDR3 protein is CASSSFKARGSHEQYF. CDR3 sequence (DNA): TGTGCCAGCAGTTCTTTTAAAGCACGCGGGAGCCACGAGCAGTACTTC.

The CDR3 DNA sequence: TGCGCCAGCAGCTTGGGTGGCTCTGTATACACCGGGGAGCTGTTTTTT. This sequence encodes CASSLGGSVYTGELFF. The chain uses TRBV5-1 and TRBJ2-2; D unclear. The CDR3 consists of 16 residues. V was cut by 0 bases and J by 3 bases, with 12 bases left in between. Per the germline V gene, CDR1 is SGHRS and CDR2 is YFSETQ.

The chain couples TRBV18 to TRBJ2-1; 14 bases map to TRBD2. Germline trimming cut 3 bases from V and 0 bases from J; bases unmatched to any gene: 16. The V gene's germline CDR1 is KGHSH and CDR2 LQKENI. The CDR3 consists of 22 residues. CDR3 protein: CASSPVLSGLAGVVGSYNEQFF. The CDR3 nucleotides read TGTGCCAGCTCACCGGTATTGTCGGGACTAGCGGGAGTAGTTGGCTCCTACAATGAGCAGTTCTTC.

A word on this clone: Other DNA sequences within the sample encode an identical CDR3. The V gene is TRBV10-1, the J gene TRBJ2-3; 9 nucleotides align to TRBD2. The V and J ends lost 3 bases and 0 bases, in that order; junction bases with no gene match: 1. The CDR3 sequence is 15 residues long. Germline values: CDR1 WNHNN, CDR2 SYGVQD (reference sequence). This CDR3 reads CASSDAGGSTDTQYF. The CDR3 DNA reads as TGCGCCAGCAGTGATGCGGGAGGGAGCACAGATACGCAGTATTTT.

The CDR3 DNA reads as TGTGCCAGCAGCCCTAGCCGGAGCCTCTACGAGCAGTACTTC. It is translated as CASSPSRSLYEQYF. The V call is TRBV7-2, the J call TRBJ2-7; tentatively, D is TRBD2 (5 bases). The CDR3 is 14 amino acids. The V and J ends lost 5 bases and 3 bases respectively, with 14 bases between them. CDR1 is SGHTA and CDR2 is FQGNSA in the germline V gene.

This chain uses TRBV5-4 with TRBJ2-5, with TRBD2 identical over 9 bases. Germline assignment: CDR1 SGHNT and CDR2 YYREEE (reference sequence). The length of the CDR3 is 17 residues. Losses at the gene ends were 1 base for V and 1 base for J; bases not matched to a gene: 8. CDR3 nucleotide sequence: TGTGCCAGCAGCTTGTTCCGGTGGCGGGAGGGCCAAGAGACCCAGTACTTC. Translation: CASSLFRWREGQETQYF.

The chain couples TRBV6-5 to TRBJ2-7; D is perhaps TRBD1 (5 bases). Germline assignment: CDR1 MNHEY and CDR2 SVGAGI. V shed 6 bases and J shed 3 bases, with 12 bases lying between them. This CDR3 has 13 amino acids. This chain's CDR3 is CASRPGHRYEQYF. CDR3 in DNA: TGTGCCAGCAGGCCCGGACACCGCTACGAGCAGTACTTC.

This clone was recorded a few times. The CDR3 region is CASTGHREIEKLFF. The CDR3 nucleotides are TGTGCCAGTACCGGGCACAGGGAAATTGAAAAACTGTTTTTT. The chain employs TRBV19 and TRBJ1-4; possibly TRBD1 for D (6 bases). The length of the CDR3 is 14 residues. From germline, CDR1 is LNHDA and CDR2 SQIVND (reference sequence). Trimming removed 7 bases at V and 7 bases at J, with 16 bases between.

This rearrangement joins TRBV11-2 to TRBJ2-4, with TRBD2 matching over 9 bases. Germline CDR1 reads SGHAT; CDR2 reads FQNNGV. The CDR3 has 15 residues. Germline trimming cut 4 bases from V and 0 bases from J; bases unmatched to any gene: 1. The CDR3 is CASSSAGGAKNIQYF. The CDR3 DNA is TGTGCCAGCAGCTCAGCGGGGGGAGCCAAAAACATTCAGTACTTC.

Here the CDR3 DNA reads TGCGCCAGCAGCCCTATACTGACACGAAACTACGAGCAGTACTTC. Amino acids: CASSPILTRNYEQYF. This chain links TRBV5-1 with TRBJ2-7; D unresolved. V was clipped by 4 bases and J by 3 bases, with 17 bases between them. The CDR3 has 15 residues. Germline CDR1 reads SGHRS; CDR2 reads YFSETQ.

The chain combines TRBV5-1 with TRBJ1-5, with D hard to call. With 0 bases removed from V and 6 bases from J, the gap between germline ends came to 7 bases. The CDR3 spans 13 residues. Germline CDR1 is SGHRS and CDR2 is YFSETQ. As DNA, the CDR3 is TGCGCCAGCAGCTTGGACGGGTCTCAGCCCCAGCATTTT. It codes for CASSLDGSQPQHF. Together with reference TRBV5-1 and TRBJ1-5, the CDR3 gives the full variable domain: KAGVTQTPRYLIKTRGQQVTLSCSPISGHRSVSWYQQTPGQGLQFLFEYFSETQRNKGNFPGRFSGRQFSNSRSEMNVSTLELGDSALYLCASSLDGSQPQHFGDGTRLSIL.

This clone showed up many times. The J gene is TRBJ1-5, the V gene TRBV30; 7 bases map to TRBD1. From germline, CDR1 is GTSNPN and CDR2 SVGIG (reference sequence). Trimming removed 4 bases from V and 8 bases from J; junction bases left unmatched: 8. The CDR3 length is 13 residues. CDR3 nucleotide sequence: TGTGCCTGGAACCAGGGGGGTATGAAGCCCCAGCATTTT. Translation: CAWNQGGMKPQHF.

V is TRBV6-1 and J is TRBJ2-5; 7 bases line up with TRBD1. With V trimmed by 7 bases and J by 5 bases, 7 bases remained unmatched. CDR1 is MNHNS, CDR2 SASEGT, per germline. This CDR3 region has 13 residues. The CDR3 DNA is TGTGCCAGCACCCGACAGGGTGGGGAGACCCAGTACTTC. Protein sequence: CASTRQGGETQYF.

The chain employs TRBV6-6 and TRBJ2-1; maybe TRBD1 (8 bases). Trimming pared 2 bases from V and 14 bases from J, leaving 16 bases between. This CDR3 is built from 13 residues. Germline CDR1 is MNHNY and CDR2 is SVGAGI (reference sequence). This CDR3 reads CASSYETTGGEFF. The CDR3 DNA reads TGTGCCAGCAGTTACGAAACAACAGGGGGGGAGTTCTTC.

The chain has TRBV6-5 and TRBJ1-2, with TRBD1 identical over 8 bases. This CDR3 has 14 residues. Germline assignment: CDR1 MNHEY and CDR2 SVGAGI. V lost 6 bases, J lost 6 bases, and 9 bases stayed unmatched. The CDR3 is CASSDPGQAHGYTF. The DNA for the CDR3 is TGTGCCAGCAGCGACCCGGGACAGGCGCATGGCTACACCTTC.

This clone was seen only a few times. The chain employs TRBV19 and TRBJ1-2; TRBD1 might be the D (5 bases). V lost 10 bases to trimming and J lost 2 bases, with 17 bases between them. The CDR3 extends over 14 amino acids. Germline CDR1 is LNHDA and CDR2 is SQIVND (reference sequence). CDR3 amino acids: CATSRGPWNYGYTF. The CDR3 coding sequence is TGTGCCACCTCCCGGGGCCCTTGGAACTATGGCTACACCTTC.